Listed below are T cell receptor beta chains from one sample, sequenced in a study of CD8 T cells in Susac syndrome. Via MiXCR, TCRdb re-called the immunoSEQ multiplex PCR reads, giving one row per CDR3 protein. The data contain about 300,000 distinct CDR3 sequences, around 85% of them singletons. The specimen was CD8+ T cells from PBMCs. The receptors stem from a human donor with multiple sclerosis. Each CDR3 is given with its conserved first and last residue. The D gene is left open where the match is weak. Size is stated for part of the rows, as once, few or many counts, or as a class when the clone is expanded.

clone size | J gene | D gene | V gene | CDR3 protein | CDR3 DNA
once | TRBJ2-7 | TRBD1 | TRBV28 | CASSYGQGAIYEQYF | TGTGCCAGCAGTTACGGACAGGGGGCTATATACGAGCAGTACTTC
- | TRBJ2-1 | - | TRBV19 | CASSALVYNEQFF | TGTGCCAGTAGTGCACTAGTATACAATGAGCAGTTCTTC
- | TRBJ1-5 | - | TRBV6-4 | CASSDSIGGDQPQHF | TGTGCCAGCAGTGACTCGATCGGGGGCGACCAGCCCCAGCATTTT
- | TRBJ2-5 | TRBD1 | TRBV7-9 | CASGDSQETQYF | TGTGCCAGCGGGGACAGCCAAGAGACCCAGTACTTC
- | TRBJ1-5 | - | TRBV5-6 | CASSSGLNQPQHF | TGTGCCAGCAGCTCGGGACTTAATCAGCCCCAGCATTTT
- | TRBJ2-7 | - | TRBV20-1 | CSARASTDTNYEQYF | TGCAGTGCTAGAGCAAGTACAGACACTAACTACGAGCAGTACTTC
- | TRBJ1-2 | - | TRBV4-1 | CATAGHGGGYTF | TGCGCCACGGCGGGACACGGTGGAGGCTACACCTTC
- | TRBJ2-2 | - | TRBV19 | CASSTASVAGELFF | TGTGCCAGTAGTACCGCTAGCGTCGCCGGGGAGCTGTTTTTT
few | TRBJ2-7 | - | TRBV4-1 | CASSHLMSGEAYEQYF | TGCGCCAGCAGCCATCTTATGTCGGGAGAGGCCTACGAGCAGTACTTC
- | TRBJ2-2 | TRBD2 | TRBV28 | CAIKGCCEREASGELFF | TGTGCTATCAAGGGGTGTTGCGAGCGGGAGGCTAGCGGGGAGCTGTTTTTT
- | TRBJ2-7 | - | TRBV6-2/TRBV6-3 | CASSYSPTAMAFSYEQYF | TGTGCCAGCAGTTACTCGCCGACGGCTATGGCCTTCTCCTACGAGCAGTACTTC
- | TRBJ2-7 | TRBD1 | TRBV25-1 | CASSGFRDRALYSYEQYF | TGTGCCAGCAGTGGTTTCCGGGACAGGGCACTTTACTCCTACGAGCAGTACTTC
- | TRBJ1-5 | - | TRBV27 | CASSFSVAQPQHF | TGTGCCAGCAGTTTTTCCGTGGCTCAGCCCCAGCATTTT
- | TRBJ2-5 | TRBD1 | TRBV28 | CASSLSDRVFTETQYF | TGTGCCAGCAGTTTATCCGACAGGGTCTTTACAGAGACCCAGTACTTC
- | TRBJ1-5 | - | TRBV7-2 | CASSNPGDPNQPQHF | TGTGCCAGCAGCAACCCCGGGGATCCCAATCAGCCCCAGCATTTT
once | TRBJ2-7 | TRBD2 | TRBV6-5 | CASSLETSASSYEQYF | TGTGCCAGCAGTCTCGAGACTAGCGCCAGCTCCTACGAGCAGTACTTC
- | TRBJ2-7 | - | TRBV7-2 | CASSLLMNYEQYF | TGTGCCAGCAGCCTCCTAATGAACTACGAGCAGTACTTC
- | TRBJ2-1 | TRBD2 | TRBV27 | CASSRLPRRELGEQFF | TGTGCCAGCAGCCGCCTACCCCGGCGGGAGCTGGGTGAGCAGTTCTTC
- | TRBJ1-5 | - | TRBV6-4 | CASSDSNLQDSNQPQHF | TGTGCCAGCAGTGACTCTAACCTACAGGATAGCAATCAGCCCCAGCATTTT
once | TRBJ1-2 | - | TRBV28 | CASTLHVESNYGYTF | TGTGCCAGCACCCTCCATGTTGAATCTAACTATGGCTACACCTTC
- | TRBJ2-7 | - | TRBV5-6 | CASSLAPDYEQYF | TGTGCCAGCAGCTTGGCACCGGACTACGAGCAGTACTTC
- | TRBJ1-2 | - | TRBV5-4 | CASSFWTYGYTF | TGTGCCAGCAGCTTTTGGACCTATGGCTACACCTTC
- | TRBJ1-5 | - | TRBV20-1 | CSARGPGTEAYSNQPQHF | TGCAGTGCTAGAGGACCCGGGACTGAAGCTTATAGCAATCAGCCCCAGCATTTT
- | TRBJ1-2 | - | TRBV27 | CASSPLDSLGDGYTF | TGTGCCAGCAGCCCACTAGACAGTTTGGGCGATGGCTACACCTTC
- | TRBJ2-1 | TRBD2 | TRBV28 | CASSLSPGRLQFF | TGTGCCAGCAGTTTATCGCCCGGGAGGTTGCAGTTCTTC
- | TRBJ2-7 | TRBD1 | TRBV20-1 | CSAYRGPRSNEQYF | TGCAGTGCTTACAGGGGGCCGAGATCCAACGAGCAGTACTTC
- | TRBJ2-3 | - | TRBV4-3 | CASSQDGGTADTQYF | TGCGCCAGCAGCCAAGACGGAGGGACTGCAGATACGCAGTATTTT
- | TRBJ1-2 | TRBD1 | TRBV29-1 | CSVEGTGTLVYGYTF | TGCAGCGTTGAGGGGACAGGGACGTTGGTCTATGGCTACACCTTC
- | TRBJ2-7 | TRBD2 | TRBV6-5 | CASSYGPLRTSGSTSYEQYF | TGTGCCAGCAGTTACGGTCCTTTGAGGACTAGCGGGAGCACGTCCTACGAGCAGTACTTC
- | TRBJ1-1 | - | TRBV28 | CASSLLHRGLNTEAFF | TGTGCCAGCAGTTTGCTCCACCGGGGCCTCAACACTGAAGCTTTCTTT
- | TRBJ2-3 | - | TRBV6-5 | CASSSSFRDSATDTQYF | TGTGCCAGCAGTTCTTCTTTCAGGGATTCTGCCACAGATACGCAGTATTTT
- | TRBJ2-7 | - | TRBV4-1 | CASSERATYEQYF | TGCGCCAGCAGCGAGAGAGCAACCTACGAGCAGTACTTC
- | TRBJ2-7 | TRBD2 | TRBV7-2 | CASSELAGSPYEQYF | TGTGCCAGCAGCGAACTAGCGGGATCCCCTTACGAGCAGTACTTC
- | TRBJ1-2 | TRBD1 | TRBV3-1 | CASSQASTGRLDGYTF | TGTGCCAGCAGCCAGGCATCGACAGGGAGGTTGGATGGCTACACCTTC
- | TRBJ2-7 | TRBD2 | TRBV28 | CASSFGGRGFEQYF | TGTGCCAGCAGTTTCGGCGGGAGAGGGTTCGAGCAGTACTTC
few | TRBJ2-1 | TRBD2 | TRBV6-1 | CASTPNPGGSSYNEQFF | TGTGCCAGCACCCCCAACCCGGGCGGGAGCTCCTACAATGAGCAGTTCTTC
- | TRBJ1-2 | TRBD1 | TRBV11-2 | CASSQPGQLLSYGYTF | TGTGCCAGCAGCCAACCGGGACAGCTCCTCTCGTATGGCTACACCTTC
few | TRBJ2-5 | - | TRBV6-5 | CASSYEVEETQYF | TGTGCCAGCAGTTACGAGGTGGAAGAGACCCAGTACTTC
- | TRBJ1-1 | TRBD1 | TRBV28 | CASSPGQGGFMNTEAFF | TGTGCCAGCAGTCCGGGACAGGGGGGGTTTATGAACACTGAAGCTTTCTTT
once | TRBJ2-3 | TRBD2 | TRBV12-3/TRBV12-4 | CASSPPGSSGRYTQYF | TGTGCCAGCAGTCCCCCCGGGTCTAGCGGGAGATATACGCAGTATTTT
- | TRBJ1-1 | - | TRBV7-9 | CASSFSVQTEAFF | TGTGCCAGCAGCTTCTCAGTGCAGACTGAAGCTTTCTTT
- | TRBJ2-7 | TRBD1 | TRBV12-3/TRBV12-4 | CASRPGTGNNEQYF | TGTGCCAGCAGGCCCGGGACAGGGAATAACGAGCAGTACTTC
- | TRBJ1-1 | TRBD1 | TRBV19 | CASSATGTGGTEAFF | TGTGCCAGTAGTGCGACCGGGACAGGGGGTACTGAAGCTTTCTTT
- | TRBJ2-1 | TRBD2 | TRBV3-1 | CASSPPRLARIYNEQFF | TGTGCCAGCAGCCCCCCCCGACTAGCGCGGATCTACAATGAGCAGTTCTTC
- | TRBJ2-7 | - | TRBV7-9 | CASSLDPGVLYEQYF | TGTGCCAGCAGCTTAGATCCGGGAGTATTATACGAGCAGTACTTC
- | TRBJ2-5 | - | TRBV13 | CASSPDTGEETQYF | TGTGCCAGCAGCCCGGATACAGGAGAAGAGACCCAGTACTTC
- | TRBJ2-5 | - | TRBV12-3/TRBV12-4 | CASSPPTVQETQYF | TGTGCCAGCAGCCCACCGACAGTACAAGAGACCCAGTACTTC
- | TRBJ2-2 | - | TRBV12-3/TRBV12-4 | CASLPPRTDIPWLKPGELFF | TGTGCCAGCCTCCCCCCAAGGACAGATATCCCCTGGTTAAAGCCCGGGGAGCTGTTTTTT
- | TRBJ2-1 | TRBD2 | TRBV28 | CASSLTSGGSNEQFF | TGTGCCAGCAGTTTGACTAGCGGGGGCTCTAATGAGCAGTTCTTC
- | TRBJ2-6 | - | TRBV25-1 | CASSGQIAGANVLTF | TGTGCCAGCAGTGGACAGATCGCTGGGGCCAACGTCCTGACTTTC
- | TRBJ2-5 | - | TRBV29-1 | CSVTRASEQETQYF | TGCAGCGTCACACGGGCTAGCGAACAAGAGACCCAGTACTTC
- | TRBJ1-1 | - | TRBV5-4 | CASSSLSNPSGTEAFF | TGTGCCAGCAGCTCCCTGTCTAACCCCTCGGGCACTGAAGCTTTCTTT
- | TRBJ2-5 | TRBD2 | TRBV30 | CALAEIQETQYF | TGTGCCCTAGCGGAAATCCAAGAGACCCAGTACTTC
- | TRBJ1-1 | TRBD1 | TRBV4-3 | CASRMDRATEAFF | TGCGCCAGCAGGATGGACAGGGCGACTGAAGCTTTCTTT
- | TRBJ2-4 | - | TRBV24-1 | CATSDLSRDIQYF | TGTGCCACCAGCGATCTCTCTAGGGACATTCAGTACTTC
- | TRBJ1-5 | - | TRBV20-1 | CSARQGQPQHF | TGCAGTGCTAGACAGGGTCAGCCCCAGCATTTT
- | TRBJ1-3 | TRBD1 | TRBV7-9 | CASSSDRVSGNTIYF | TGTGCCAGCAGCTCGGACAGGGTTTCTGGAAACACCATATATTTT
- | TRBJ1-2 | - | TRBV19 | CATFSRGYGYTF | TGTGCCACCTTCTCTCGGGGCTATGGCTACACCTTC